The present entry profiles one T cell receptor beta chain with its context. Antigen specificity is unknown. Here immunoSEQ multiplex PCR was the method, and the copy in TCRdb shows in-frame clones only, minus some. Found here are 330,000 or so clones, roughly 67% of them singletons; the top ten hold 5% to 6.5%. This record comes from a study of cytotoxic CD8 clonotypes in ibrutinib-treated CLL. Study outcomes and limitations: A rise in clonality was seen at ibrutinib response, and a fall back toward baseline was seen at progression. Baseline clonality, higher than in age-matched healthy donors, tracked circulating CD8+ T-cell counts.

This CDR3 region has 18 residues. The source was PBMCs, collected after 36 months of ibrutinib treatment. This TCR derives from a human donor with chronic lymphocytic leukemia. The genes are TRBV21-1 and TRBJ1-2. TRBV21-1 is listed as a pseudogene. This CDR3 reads CASSKDLGRGDDNYGYTF. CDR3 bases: TGTGCCAGCAGCAAAGATCTCGGGAGAGGGGACGATAACTATGGCTACACCTTC.